These 20 T cell receptor beta chains share one sample of origin, sequenced in a study of blood T cell repertoires in COVID-19. Assay used: immunoSEQ multiplex PCR; TCRdb lists only in-frame clones, some missing. The table includes some 52,000 clones, 87% detected once. Specimen: peripheral blood. The receptors stem from a human donor with active COVID-19. The donor label of this sample is uncertain.

This clone occurred once. This chain uses TRBV6-5 with TRBJ2-1; 7 bases agree with TRBD1. The V and J ends lost 2 bases and 7 bases, in that order; junction bases with no gene match: 8. This CDR3 is built from 15 residues. From germline, CDR1 is MNHEY and CDR2 SVGAGI. The CDR3 coding sequence is TGTGCCAGCAGTTACGGGGACAGATCTACAAATGAGCAGTTCTTC. Amino acid sequence: CASSYGDRSTNEQFF.

The chain couples TRBV7-2 to TRBJ1-4, with 9 bases identical to TRBD1. The CDR3 covers 18 residues. CDR1 is SGHTA, CDR2 FQGNSA, per germline. V shed 5 bases, J shed 8 bases, and the junction held 18 bases outside the gene matches. The CDR3 spells CASSPAGTGRAYDEKLFF. The CDR3 coding sequence is TGTGCCAGCAGCCCTGCCGGGACAGGGAGAGCCTACGACGAAAAACTGTTTTTT.

The chain combines TRBV7-9 with TRBJ2-2; D is perhaps TRBD1 (6 bases). The CDR3 runs 16 residues. Germline loops: CDR1 SEHNR, CDR2 FQNEAQ (reference sequence). The V gene lost 5 bases and the J gene lost 0 bases, with 13 bases spanning the gap. In DNA form, the CDR3 reads TGTGCCAGCAGCCGAACGGACAGACCGAACACCGGGGAGCTGTTTTTT. This sequence encodes CASSRTDRPNTGELFF.

The chain uses TRBV20-1 and TRBJ2-7; no firm D call. The germline gives CDR1 DFQATT, CDR2 SNEGSKA (reference sequence). The V and J ends lost 2 bases and 6 bases respectively, with 8 bases between them. There are 11 residues in the CDR3. The CDR3, as DNA: TGCAGTGCTAGAACGATCGGCGAGCAGTACTTC. Residues: CSARTIGEQYF.

The genes are TRBV18 and TRBJ2-7, with TRBD1 identical over 7 bases. V shed 5 bases, J shed 0 bases, and the junction held 4 bases outside the gene matches. The CDR3 is made up of 14 amino acids. In germline, CDR1 is KGHSH, CDR2 LQKENI. CDR3 nucleotides: TGTGCCAGCTCAACGCGACAGGGCTCCTACGAGCAGTACTTC. Encoded protein: CASSTRQGSYEQYF.

The chain couples TRBV5-5 to TRBJ2-1, with D tentatively TRBD2 (6 bases). The CDR3 is made up of 14 amino acids. V dropped 4 bases and J dropped 7 bases, with 15 bases sitting between them. Germline CDR1 SGHKS, CDR2 YYEKEE (reference sequence). The CDR3 DNA sequence: TGTGCCAGCAGCGCCCTGGCGGGACTTAATGAGCAGTTCTTC. Encoded protein: CASSALAGLNEQFF.

The chain combines TRBV5-4 with TRBJ2-7; D not resolved. Germline V CDR1 and CDR2: SGHNT, YYREEE (reference sequence). V was clipped by 4 bases and J by 6 bases, with 23 bases between them. CDR3 size: 16 residues. The CDR3 loop reads CASSLGSPQSTAEQYF. CDR3 DNA: TGTGCCAGCAGCCTCGGGTCGCCGCAGTCGACTGCCGAGCAGTACTTC.

The chain links TRBV5-1 to TRBJ2-5; 11 bases map to TRBD1. The CDR3 totals 16 residues. Trimming removed 7 bases from V and 0 bases from J; junction bases left unmatched: 8. Germline CDR1 and CDR2: SGHRS and YFSETQ. In DNA, the CDR3 is TGCGCCAGCTCGGGAGGGACAGGGGGTTACCAAGAGACCCAGTACTTC. Protein product: CASSGGTGGYQETQYF. The full variable domain, rest sourced from reference TRBV5-1 and TRBJ2-5, is KAGVTQTPRYLIKTRGQQVTLSCSPISGHRSVSWYQQTPGQGLQFLFEYFSETQRNKGNFPGRFSGRQFSNSRSEMNVSTLELGDSALYLCASSGGTGGYQETQYFGPGTRLLVL.

Details on this clone: Mismatch with germline at one junction end may stem from a read error. V gene TRBV27 combines with J gene TRBJ2-1, with D unresolved. Germline V CDR1 and CDR2: MNHEY, SMNVEV (reference sequence). The CDR3 consists of 13 residues. This chain's CDR3 is CASSHNPDNEQFF. CDR3 coding DNA: TGTGCCAGCAGTCACAACCCAGACAATGAACAGTTCTTC.

V and J are TRBV18 and TRBJ2-2; maybe TRBD1 (5 bases). Trimming removed 1 base at V and 1 base at J, with 10 bases between. The CDR3 runs 16 residues. Germline V CDR1 and CDR2: KGHSH, LQKENI. The DNA for the CDR3 is TGTGCCAGCTCACCACGCGCGACAGAGAACACCGGGGAGCTGTTTTTT. Translating gives CASSPRATENTGELFF.

The genes are TRBV7-5 and TRBJ2-4; the table gives TRBD2 as D, unverified against the DNA. TRBV7-5 is annotated as a pseudogene. The CDR3 is made up of 18 amino acids. Here the CDR3 DNA reads TGTGCCAGGTCGGGGCTAGCGGGGGGCGCCGAGGCCAAAAACATTCAGTACTTC. It translates to CARSGLAGGAEAKNIQYF.

This chain connects TRBV7-9 to TRBJ2-1; 11 bases line up with TRBD2. This CDR3 contains 19 residues. The V gene end was trimmed by 2 bases and the J gene end by 3 bases; junction bases not matched to a gene: 12. In germline, CDR1 is SEHNR, CDR2 FQNEAQ (reference sequence). CDR3 loop: CASSLNDASGGFNYNEQFF. As DNA, the CDR3 is TGTGCCAGCAGCTTAAATGATGCTAGCGGGGGGTTTAACTACAATGAGCAGTTCTTC.

CDR3 region: CASSSVTYEQYF. The CDR3 nucleotides read TGTGCCAGCTCGTCGGTGACCTACGAGCAGTACTTC. The chain combines TRBV6-5 with TRBJ2-7; D is undetermined. The CDR3 spans 12 residues. V was cut by 8 bases and J by 2 bases, with 10 bases left in between. Germline-derived CDR1 and CDR2 are MNHEY and SVGAGI.

The chain couples TRBV12-3 or TRBV12-4 to TRBJ1-2; D is unresolved. This CDR3 has 13 amino acids. Between the trimmed V and J ends, which lost 3 bases and 1 base, there was a span of 6 bases. CDR3 nucleotides: TGTGCCAGCAGTTTTACAGATAACTATGGCTACACCTTC. It is translated as CASSFTDNYGYTF.

A note on this clone: Other DNA sequences in this sample translate to the same CDR3. J is TRBJ1-5 and V is TRBV4-3; 8 bases line up with TRBD1. In germline, CDR1 is LGHNA, CDR2 YSLEER. Trimming took 3 bases from V and 5 from J; bases not matched to a gene: 0. This CDR3 is built from 13 residues. CDR3 sequence reads: CASSQDRDQPQHF. The CDR3 DNA follows: TGCGCCAGCAGCCAGGACAGGGATCAGCCCCAGCATTTT.

This clone is a singleton in its sample. This chain links TRBV7-9 with TRBJ2-3, with D tentatively TRBD2 (6 bases). This CDR3 has 13 residues. Germline CDR1 SEHNR, CDR2 FQNEAQ (reference sequence). V lost 7 bases to trimming and J lost 5 bases, with 13 bases between them. The CDR3 DNA follows: TGTGCCAGCACCCCATTGGGAGGAGATACGCAGTATTTT. This gives the protein CASTPLGGDTQYF.

In regard to this clone: Sequence at one end of the junction differs from germline and may be a read error. The genes are TRBV20-1 and TRBJ1-1, with D possibly matching TRBD1 (5 bases). The CDR3 totals 8 residues. Germline V gives CDR1 DFQATT, CDR2 SNEGSKA (reference sequence). The CDR3 DNA sequence: TGCAGTGCTCGGGGGGGATCGTTT. Its protein is CSARGGSF.

The chain links TRBV11-2 to TRBJ2-5; 8 bases fit TRBD1. From germline, CDR1 is SGHAT and CDR2 FQNNGV. V was clipped by 2 bases and J by 5 bases; unmatched bases: 4. The CDR3 contains 14 residues. CDR3 sequence (DNA): TGTGCCAGCAGCTTACGGACAGGGCGGGAGACCCAGTACTTC. It encodes CASSLRTGRETQYF. The whole variable domain, filled in from reference TRBV11-2 and TRBJ2-5, reads EAGVAQSPRYKIIEKRQSVAFWCNPISGHATLYWYQQILGQGPKLLIQFQNNGVVDDSQLPKDRFSAERLKGVDSTLKIQPAKLEDSAVYLCASSLRTGRETQYFGPGTRLLVL.

The gene calls are TRBV18 and TRBJ2-5; 9 nucleotides match TRBD2. The CDR3 runs to 16 residues. CDR1 is KGHSH and CDR2 is LQKENI in the germline V gene. V shed 4 bases and J 3 bases; nucleotides not matched to a gene: 9. The CDR3 protein is CASSQDFSGGKETQYF. CDR3 bases: TGTGCCAGCTCACAAGACTTTAGCGGGGGAAAAGAGACCCAGTACTTC.

The gene calls are TRBV6-6 and TRBJ2-1; TRBD2 agrees at 9 bases. The CDR3 spans 15 residues. The V segment lost 2 bases and the J segment 7 bases; nucleotides outside the gene matches: 6. CDR1 and CDR2 from the germline V gene are MNHNY and SVGAGI (reference sequence). The CDR3 DNA sequence: TGTGCCAGCAGTTACAGTGCGGGGGGGTTAAATGAGCAGTTCTTC. Amino acids: CASSYSAGGLNEQFF.